This paragraph covers one TCR beta chain sequence. What it binds is not known. These data belong to a study of T cell responses to AZD1222 COVID-19 vaccine. Turning to the study itself: Combined were second doses at about 4 or about 12 weeks.

General study results and limits: Reports say nearly half of spike-specific TCRs go after unmutated variant regions. Regions 160-218 and 743-854 held dominance among vaccine-associated CD4 TCRs, which spanned spike.

Repertoires were generated with immunoSEQ multiplex PCR, while TCRdb's copy carries only in-frame clones and drops some. This table holds some 100,000 clones, roughly nine tenths found once. V lost 5 bases to trimming and J lost 4 bases, with 14 bases between them. The CDR3 covers 15 residues. In germline, CDR1 is SGHVS, CDR2 FNYEAQ. The input for sequencing was peripheral blood, taken on day 0 of AZD1222 vaccination. The chain joins TRBV7-6 to TRBJ2-2; the D gene could be TRBD1 or TRBD2 (5 bases each). The TCR was taken from an adult in good health. The CDR3 sequence: CASSRDRRSTGELFF. The CDR3 DNA reads TGTGCCAGCAGCCGGGACCGCAGGAGCACCGGGGAGCTGTTTTTT. Using reference TRBV7-6 and TRBJ2-2 for the parts outside the CDR3, the full variable domain is GAGVSQSPRYKVTKRGQDVALRCDPISGHVSLYWYRQALGQGPEFLTYFNYEAQQDKSGLPNDRFSAERPEGSISTLTIQRTEQRDSAMYRCASSRDRRSTGELFFGEGSRLTVL.